Presented here are 31 T cell receptor beta chains from one specimen sequenced in a study of Graves' ophthalmopathy and Graves' hyperthyroidism. RNA transcripts were the template, and TCR beta CDR3 regions were amplified from them. An opening RT-PCR round employed HTBI primers and preceded a second-round multiplex PCR. TCRdb called the multiplex PCR reads again in MiXCR, with one record for every CDR3 protein. The sample has hundreds of thousands of distinct CDR3 sequences; roughly 20% are singletons. The sample taken for sequencing was peripheral blood. Source of these receptors: a woman between 18 and 30 years old with stable Graves' hyperthyroidism.

This clonotype was counted ten times or more. The chain combines TRBV20-1 with TRBJ1-5; a possible D gene is TRBD1 (5 bases). With 1 base removed from V and 6 bases from J, the gap between germline ends came to 10 bases. CDR1 is DFQATT and CDR2 is SNEGSKA in the germline V gene (reference sequence). CDR3 length: 13 amino acids. The CDR3 here is CSARVQVGQPQHF. The CDR3 coding sequence is TGCAGTGCTAGAGTACAGGTGGGTCAGCCCCAGCATTTT.

This clonotype was seen repeatedly, ten times or more. The chain uses TRBV29-1 and TRBJ2-7; D possibly matches TRBD1 or TRBD2 (7 bases each). The CDR3 covers 15 residues. Between the trimmed V and J ends, which lost 1 base and 2 bases, there was a span of 15 bases. Germline V lookup: CDR1 SQVTM, CDR2 ANQGSEA. CDR3 in amino acids: CSVEGGGTATYEQYF. CDR3 DNA sequence: TGCAGCGTTGAAGGGGGGGGGACAGCTACCTACGAGCAGTACTTC.

The sample holds a few counts of this clonotype. The rearrangement links TRBV3-1 to TRBJ2-7; 7 bases match TRBD2. The CDR3 has 14 residues. After removal of 4 bases from V and 5 bases from J, the junction contained 8 bases not matched to a gene. Germline V gene lookup returns CDR1 LGHDT and CDR2 YNNKEL (reference sequence). CDR3: CASSLAGRYDEQYF. The CDR3, as DNA: TGTGCCAGCAGCCTAGCGGGTCGGTATGACGAGCAGTACTTC.

The table lists this clonotype with a few counts. The rearrangement links TRBV11-2 to TRBJ2-2, with 13 bases identical to TRBD2. J lost 1 base, V lost 6 bases, and 8 bases had no gene match. The germline V gene encodes CDR1 SGHAT and CDR2 FQNNGV. This CDR3 has 18 residues. The CDR3 reads CASRGGLAGEQNTGELFF. The CDR3 DNA reads as TGTGCCAGCAGGGGCGGACTAGCGGGAGAACAGAACACCGGGGAGCTGTTTTTT.

This clonotype was seen repeatedly, ten times or more. The chain links TRBV27 to TRBJ1-1; a possible D gene is TRBD1 (5 bases). This CDR3 has 16 residues. The germline V gene encodes CDR1 MNHEY and CDR2 SMNVEV (reference sequence). The ends were cut back, 6 bases at V and 2 bases at J, with 19 bases in the middle. CDR3 residues: CASSQYGGNGNTEAFF. The CDR3 nucleotides read TGTGCCAGCAGCCAGTACGGGGGAAATGGAAACACTGAAGCTTTCTTT.

V gene TRBV30 combines with J gene TRBJ1-1; 9 nucleotides line up with TRBD1. Germline V CDR1 and CDR2: GTSNPN, SVGIG (reference sequence). J gave up 2 bases and V 3 bases, and 4 bases lay outside the gene matches. The CDR3 has 14 residues. The CDR3 DNA is TGTGCCTGGAGGACAGGGGGAGTTAACACTGAAGCTTTCTTT. Its translation: CAWRTGGVNTEAFF.

V usage is TRBV5-1 and J usage is TRBJ2-5, with 8 bases that match TRBD2. V lost 0 bases to trimming and J lost 0 bases; unmatched junction nucleotides: 1. CDR3 length: 15 amino acids. From germline, CDR1 is SGHRS and CDR2 YFSETQ. DNA of the CDR3: TGCGCCAGCAGCTTGGAGACTAGCGACCAAGAGACCCAGTACTTC. Its protein is CASSLETSDQETQYF.

This clonotype was detected many times. This sequence joins TRBV5-1 and TRBJ1-1; tentatively, D is TRBD1 (5 bases). Trimming cost V 4 bases and J 10 bases, with 20 bases left between them. The germline CDR1 and CDR2 sequences are SGHRS and YFSETQ. The CDR3 consists of 14 residues. CDR3 residues: CASSIQTLDSGAFF. The CDR3 DNA is TGCGCCAGCAGCATCCAAACCCTCGACAGCGGAGCTTTCTTT.

This clonotype was seen many times. The CDR3 sequence is CASSRLAGGPETQYF. In DNA, the CDR3 is TGTGCCAGCAGCCGCCTAGCGGGAGGGCCTGAGACCCAGTACTTC. V usage is TRBV7-3 and J usage is TRBJ2-5; 12 nucleotides match TRBD2. Germline V gene data show CDR1 as SGHTA and CDR2 as FQGTGA. Trimming cost V 5 bases and J 5 bases; bases outside gene matches: 6. The CDR3 runs 15 residues. The whole variable domain, remainder taken from reference TRBV7-3 and TRBJ2-5, is GAGVSQTPSNKVTEKGKYVELRCDPISGHTALYWYRQSLGQGPEFLIYFQGTGAADDSGLPNDRFFAVRPEGSVSTLKIQRTERGDSAVYLCASSRLAGGPETQYFGPGTRLLVL.

This clonotype was detected ten times or more. This chain connects TRBV15 to TRBJ1-2; D not resolved. Germline assignment: CDR1 LNHNV and CDR2 YYDKDF (reference sequence). The germline V and J ends were trimmed by 0 bases and 5 bases, with 7 bases remaining between them. This CDR3 has 13 amino acids. CDR3 sequence (DNA): TGTGCCACCAGCAGAGATCCCACTTATGGCTACACCTTC. Its translation is CATSRDPTYGYTF.

In this sample, this clonotype turned up once. V usage is TRBV20-1 and J usage is TRBJ2-2; D gene uncertain. This CDR3 is 14 amino acids long. V was pared by 2 bases and J by 8 bases, with 15 bases between. Germline V gene data show CDR1 as DFQATT and CDR2 as SNEGSKA (reference sequence). CDR3: CSARPRRDVGELFF. CDR3 DNA: TGCAGTGCTAGACCCAGGCGAGATGTGGGGGAGCTGTTTTTT.

The chain carries TRBV12-3 or TRBV12-4 and TRBJ2-5, with TRBD1 matching over 9 bases. Trimming took 7 bases from V and 5 from J; bases not matched to a gene: 8. The CDR3 consists of 14 residues. The CDR3 nucleotides read TGTGCCAGCACCCGGACAGGGGCAGATGAGACCCAGTACTTC. It encodes CASTRTGADETQYF.

At least ten counts were recorded for this clonotype. The chain combines TRBV5-1 with TRBJ2-7; 7 positions match TRBD1. This CDR3 region has 15 residues. Germline V CDR1 and CDR2: SGHRS, YFSETQ. J was trimmed by 5 bases and V by 5 bases; bases with no gene match: 13. The CDR3 sequence is CASRGVFRGPNEQYF. CDR3 DNA sequence: TGCGCCAGCAGGGGAGTTTTTAGGGGGCCGAACGAGCAGTACTTC.

This chain connects TRBV6-1 to TRBJ1-2; tentative D call: TRBD1 (5 bases). Trimming shortened V by 6 bases and J by 8 bases, and 16 bases separated the two germline ends. This CDR3 contains 13 residues. Per the germline V gene, CDR1 is MNHNS and CDR2 is SASEGT. The chain's CDR3 is CASRSQGVGGYTF. CDR3 DNA sequence: TGTGCCAGCAGATCACAAGGGGTCGGAGGCTACACCTTC.

This clonotype was recorded many times. V usage is TRBV28 and J usage is TRBJ1-1; the D gene is possibly TRBD1 (6 bases). The CDR3 runs 13 residues. V was clipped by 8 bases and J by 0 bases, with 10 bases between them. CDR1 is MDHEN, CDR2 SYDVKM, per germline. DNA for the CDR3: TGTGCCAGCGACCGGGACATGAACACTGAAGCTTTCTTT. Amino acid sequence: CASDRDMNTEAFF.

The sample holds many counts of this clonotype. The chain uses TRBV20-1 and TRBJ2-7; TRBD2 might be the D (5 bases). CDR3 length equals 14 residues. Per the germline V gene, CDR1 is DFQATT and CDR2 is SNEGSKA (reference sequence). V shed 5 bases and J shed 7 bases, with 21 bases lying between them. The CDR3 spells CSAPPASPAREQYF. In nucleotides, the CDR3 is TGCAGTGCTCCTCCCGCTAGCCCCGCAAGGGAGCAGTACTTC.

This clonotype was recorded at least ten times. The rearrangement joins TRBV12-3 or TRBV12-4 to TRBJ1-5; no clear D gene. The ends were cut back, 1 base at V and 5 bases at J, with 3 bases in the middle. CDR3 length: 12 amino acids. Here the CDR3 DNA reads TGTGCCAGCAGTTTAGTGGATCAGCCCCAGCATTTT. Protein sequence: CASSLVDQPQHF.

This clonotype was detected ten times or more. The rearrangement links TRBV27 to TRBJ2-7; D is perhaps TRBD1 (5 bases). Trimming removed 4 bases from V and 5 bases from J, with 18 bases in between. The CDR3 contains 15 residues. CDR1 MNHEY and CDR2 SMNVEV come from the germline V gene (reference sequence). CDR3 DNA: TGTGCCAGCAGTTCCTTCCGGCTAGGGGTAGACGAGCAGTACTTC. Translating gives CASSSFRLGVDEQYF.

This clonotype has at least ten counts. This rearrangement joins TRBV27 to TRBJ2-6; D unclear. The CDR3 covers 14 residues. V lost 7 bases, J lost 3 bases, and 10 bases lay in between. Germline V gives CDR1 MNHEY, CDR2 SMNVEV (reference sequence). CDR3 nucleotides: TGTGCCAGCAAATTGGCGTATGGGGCCAACGTCCTGACTTTC. This encodes CASKLAYGANVLTF.

This clonotype was detected ten times or more. The chain links TRBV20-1 to TRBJ2-5, with 7 positions matching TRBD2. Germline V CDR1 and CDR2: DFQATT, SNEGSKA (reference sequence). There are 15 residues in the CDR3. Germline trimming cut 3 bases from V and 4 bases from J; bases unmatched to any gene: 11. As DNA, the CDR3 is TGCAGTGCTAGGGGTTTTGGCGGGAGTGGAGAGACCCAGTACTTC. Its translation is CSARGFGGSGETQYF.

A few counts support this clonotype. CDR3 protein: CASSQSRGFYEQYF. The CDR3 region has the DNA TGCGCCAGCAGCCAAAGCCGGGGTTTTTACGAGCAGTACTTC. The rearrangement uses TRBV4-1 and TRBJ2-7; possible D gene TRBD2, 5 bases. Between the trimmed V and J ends, which lost 2 bases and 4 bases, there was a span of 12 bases. Germline V gives CDR1 MGHRA, CDR2 YSYEKL. The CDR3 is made up of 14 amino acids.

This clonotype was detected ten times or more. The V and J genes are TRBV6-5 and TRBJ1-1; D is ambiguous. The CDR3 sequence is 15 residues long. Trimming stripped 0 bases from V and 0 bases from J, with 8 bases between. Germline-derived CDR1 and CDR2 are MNHEY and SVGAGI. DNA for the CDR3: TGTGCCAGCAGTTACTCCCCACCCATGAACACTGAAGCTTTCTTT. Its protein is CASSYSPPMNTEAFF.

This chain uses TRBV10-3 with TRBJ2-5; 8 nucleotides line up with TRBD1. The CDR3 has 15 amino acids. Trimming cost V 6 bases and J 5 bases; bases outside gene matches: 11. In germline, CDR1 is ENHRY, CDR2 SYGVKD. The chain's CDR3 is CAISDDTGGRETQYF. Here the CDR3 DNA reads TGTGCCATCAGCGACGACACAGGGGGACGGGAGACCCAGTACTTC.

This clonotype came up many times. The chain recombines TRBV7-8 with TRBJ2-5; 9 nucleotides align to TRBD2. Germline V lookup: CDR1 SGHVS, CDR2 FQNEAQ. V lost 1 base and J lost 1; bases outside the gene matches: 7. This CDR3 contains 17 residues. CDR3 sequence (DNA): TGTGCCAGCAGCTTAGTTAGGCTAGCGGGGTTCCAAGAGACCCAGTACTTC. The encoded protein is CASSLVRLAGFQETQYF. Full variable domain (remainder filled in from reference TRBV7-8 and TRBJ2-5): GAGVSQSPRYKVAKRGQDVALRCDPISGHVSLFWYQQALGQGPEFLTYFQNEAQLDKSGLPSDRFFAERPEGSVSTLKIQRTQQEDSAVYLCASSLVRLAGFQETQYFGPGTRLLVL.

At least ten counts were recorded for this clonotype. The CDR3 DNA follows: TGCAGCGTCGGGGACAGCCAGTGGACCCAGTACTTC. It is translated as CSVGDSQWTQYF. This rearrangement joins TRBV29-1 to TRBJ2-5, with 7 bases fitting TRBD1. Germline CDR1 reads SQVTM; CDR2 reads ANQGSEA. With 6 bases clipped from V and 7 bases from J, the junction kept 8 bases outside the gene matches. The CDR3 is 12 residues long.

There are a few counts of this clonotype. The V and J genes are TRBV11-2 and TRBJ2-7, with D maybe TRBD2 (5 bases). This CDR3 region has 13 residues. Per germline, CDR1 SGHAT and CDR2 FQNNGV. V was trimmed by 2 bases and J by 4 bases, leaving 9 bases between them. CDR3 coding DNA: TGTGCCAGCAGCTTATCTGACTATTACGAGCAGTACTTC. The encoded protein is CASSLSDYYEQYF.

The table lists this clonotype with a few counts. This chain joins TRBV12-3 or TRBV12-4 and TRBJ1-1; the D is unclear. CDR3 size: 13 residues. The germline V and J ends were trimmed by 6 bases and 1 base, with 9 bases remaining between them. In nucleotides, the CDR3 is TGTGCCAGCAGCGGCGTTAGGAACACTGAAGCTTTCTTT. This sequence encodes CASSGVRNTEAFF.

This clonotype was found many times. The junction shows a germline mismatch at one end, possibly a read error. The V gene is TRBV3-1, the J gene TRBJ2-7; 8 bases agree with TRBD2. This CDR3 is 12 amino acids long. CDR1 and CDR2 (germline): LGHDT, YNNKEL (reference sequence). The CDR3 coding sequence is TGTGCCAGCAGCCAAGAGTCGGGAGGGGAGCACTTC. The encoded protein is CASSQESGGEHF.

The V and J genes are TRBV6-1 and TRBJ2-7; the D is unclear. CDR3 size: 15 residues. The V end was cut by 0 bases, the J end by 3 bases, with 12 bases between. Per the germline V gene, CDR1 is MNHNS and CDR2 is SASEGT. The CDR3 region is CASSEALAAHYEQYF. The DNA of the CDR3 is TGTGCCAGCAGTGAAGCGCTGGCAGCTCACTACGAGCAGTACTTC.

This clonotype appeared a single time. The chain joins TRBV18 to TRBJ2-7; TRBD2 matches at 7 bases. The CDR3 length is 13 residues. Unmatched junction bases numbered 3, after V lost 1 base and J lost 6 bases. Per the germline V gene, CDR1 is KGHSH and CDR2 is LQKENI. The CDR3 bases are TGTGCCAGCTCACCACGCGCGGGAGTCGAGCAGTACTTC. This codes for CASSPRAGVEQYF.

V gene TRBV15 combines with J gene TRBJ2-2, with 8 bases fitting TRBD1. J was trimmed by 1 base and V by 3 bases; bases with no gene match: 1. The CDR3 is 15 amino acids. Germline V lookup: CDR1 LNHNV, CDR2 YYDKDF (reference sequence). The DNA for the CDR3 is TGTGCCACCAGCAGTGGACAGGGGAACACCGGGGAGCTGTTTTTT. This sequence encodes CATSSGQGNTGELFF.